The T cell receptor (beta chain) under discussion was sequenced for a study of T cells in tuberculosis. Adolescents were screened for latent TB by skin test and IGRA. Looked up from germline, CDR1 is SGHTA and CDR2 is FQGNSA. The CDR3 extends over 15 amino acids. The junction had 6 bases not matched to a gene; V was cut back by 3 bases and J by 3 bases. Here immunoSEQ multiplex PCR was the method, and the copy in TCRdb shows in-frame clones only, minus some. This sample carries 26,000 or so clones, roughly 90% of them seen once, and the ten largest clones take 6% to 7%. A remark on this clone: Antigen: not known.

General study findings and limits: GMM-specific TCRs were nearer to active tuberculosis alpha repertoires, suggesting expansion.

This clonotype was obtained from a donor between 10 and 35 years old with latent tuberculosis or without tuberculosis infection. Sequencing was done on a sample of PBMCs. The chain combines TRBV7-2 with TRBJ2-3, with TRBD1 matching 7 bases. Here the CDR3 reads CASSLDRTGTDTQYF. CDR3 DNA: TGTGCCAGCAGCTTGGACAGGACGGGGACAGATACGCAGTATTTT.